This T cell receptor (beta chain) was sequenced in a study of Graves' ophthalmopathy and Graves' hyperthyroidism. Study results and caveats: A model of 13 signatures distinguished ophthalmopathy from stable hyperthyroidism at approximately 89% sensitivity and roughly 80% specificity. Ophthalmopathy progression predictions by the model showed 72.22% specificity and approximately 71% sensitivity.

Patients were excluded if they had other autoimmune diseases or uncontrolled infections, and likewise if pregnancy or lactation applied. Thyroid ultrasound, orbital computed tomography, TRAb, serum thyroxine and clinical symptoms formed the basis of diagnosis. In this sample, this clonotype turned up many times. The antigen is not known. Germline CDR1 and CDR2: LNHNV and YYDKDF (reference sequence). Trimming took off 0 bases at V and 6 bases at J, with 11 bases between the two ends. This CDR3 has 14 residues. As the template, RNA transcripts were used to amplify TCR beta CDR3 regions. First-round RT-PCR employed HTBI primers, with a second-round multiplex PCR after it. TCRdb processed the multiplex PCR reads anew with MiXCR; each CDR3 protein has one entry. The table has around 670,000 distinct CDR3 sequences, roughly two fifths seen once.

The specimen sequenced was peripheral blood. The J gene is TRBJ1-1, the V gene TRBV15; D might be TRBD1 (5 bases). The receptor's source is an adult man with Graves' ophthalmopathy. CDR3 sequence (DNA): TGTGCCACCAGCAGAGATTCCAGGGATCCTGAAGCTTTCTTT. Amino acids: CATSRDSRDPEAFF.